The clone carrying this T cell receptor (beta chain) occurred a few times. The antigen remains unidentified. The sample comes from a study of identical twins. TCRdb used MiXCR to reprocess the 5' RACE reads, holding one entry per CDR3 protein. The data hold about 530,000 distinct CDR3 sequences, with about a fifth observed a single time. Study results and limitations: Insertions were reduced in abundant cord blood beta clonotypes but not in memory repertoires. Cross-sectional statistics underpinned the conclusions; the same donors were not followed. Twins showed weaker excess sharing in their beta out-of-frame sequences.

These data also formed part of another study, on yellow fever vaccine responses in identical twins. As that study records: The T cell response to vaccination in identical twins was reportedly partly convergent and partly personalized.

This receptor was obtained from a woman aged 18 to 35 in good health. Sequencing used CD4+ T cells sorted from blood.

The CDR3 nucleotides are TGTGCCACCAGAATGAGCGGGAGGGCTACAGATACGCAGTATTTT. The encoded protein is CATRMSGRATDTQYF. The chain carries TRBV24-1 and TRBJ2-3; TRBD2 agrees at 10 bases. The CDR3 covers 15 residues. The germline gives CDR1 KGHDR, CDR2 SFDVKD. The V and J ends lost 7 bases and 3 bases, in that order; junction bases with no gene match: 6.